These 20 T cell receptor beta chains originate from one sample sequenced in a study of blood T cells in healthy people across ages. Sample-barcoded 5' priming and a J-beta primer mix drove a second PCR of 7 to 11 cycles. Via MiXCR, TCRdb re-called the 5' RACE reads, giving one row per CDR3 protein. The table records 700,000 or so distinct CDR3 sequences, around a fifth of them present only once. Specimen: blood. The receptor source for this set is a man aged 65 to 79 in good health.

This clonotype was counted between two and nine times. V usage is TRBV13 and J usage is TRBJ1-1; D is unresolved. Germline V gene sequence: CDR1 PRHDT, CDR2 FYEKMQ (reference sequence). CDR3 length equals 15 residues. Trimming pared 5 bases from V and 0 bases from J, leaving 13 bases between. The CDR3 region has the DNA TGTGCCAGCAGCCTCGCCGCTTACTTGAACACTGAAGCTTTCTTT. Protein product: CASSLAAYLNTEAFF.

J is TRBJ1-5 and V is TRBV7-8; D remains ambiguous. The CDR3 consists of 16 residues. Germline V CDR1 and CDR2: SGHVS, FQNEAQ. V lost 1 base to trimming and J lost 0 bases, with 10 bases between them. Here the CDR3 reads CASSLEGDYSNQPQHF. The DNA for the CDR3 is TGTGCCAGCAGCTTAGAGGGTGATTATAGCAATCAGCCCCAGCATTTT.

The DNA for the CDR3 is TGTGCCAGCAGCCTCTCGCCTGGTCAGCCCCAGCATTTT. It is translated as CASSLSPGQPQHF. The chain has TRBV5-6 and TRBJ1-5; D uncertain. V shed 4 bases and J shed 6 bases, with 11 bases lying between them. This CDR3 has 13 amino acids. Germline CDR1 reads SGHDT; CDR2 reads YYEEEE.

The CDR3 sequence is CASSPGMSSYEQYF. CDR3 bases: TGTGCCAGCAGTCCAGGGATGAGCTCCTACGAGCAGTACTTC. The V call is TRBV12-3 or TRBV12-4, the J call TRBJ2-7; a weak D match, TRBD1 (5 bases). This CDR3 has 14 amino acids. V lost 5 bases, J lost 0 bases, and 11 bases lay in between.

This clonotype was counted between two and nine times. The chain links TRBV5-1 to TRBJ1-2; D unclear. V dropped 0 bases and J dropped 5 bases, with 5 bases sitting between them. CDR1 and CDR2 (germline): SGHRS, YFSETQ. The CDR3 runs to 12 residues. CDR3 nucleotide sequence: TGCGCCAGCAGCTTGGATCAGTATGGCTACACCTTC. Residues: CASSLDQYGYTF.

J is TRBJ1-2 and V is TRBV5-1; 8 nucleotides align to TRBD1. Germline assignment: CDR1 SGHRS and CDR2 YFSETQ. Trimming took 1 base from V and 5 from J; bases not matched to a gene: 10. CDR3 length: 16 amino acids. The CDR3 nucleotides read TGCGCCAGCAGCTTGAGCAGTGGACAGGGCGGGTATGGCTACACCTTC. It translates to CASSLSSGQGGYGYTF.

The chain carries TRBV7-2 and TRBJ1-1, with D possibly matching TRBD1 (6 bases). CDR3 length equals 15 residues. Germline V gene data show CDR1 as SGHTA and CDR2 as FQGNSA. Trimming left V 5 bases short and J 4 bases short, with 17 bases between. Here the CDR3 reads CASSVGGFLGTEAFF. The CDR3 bases are TGTGCCAGCAGCGTAGGGGGGTTTCTTGGCACTGAAGCTTTCTTT.

This clonotype was seen more than once but under ten times. The rearrangement joins TRBV9 to TRBJ2-1; 11 nucleotides agree with TRBD2. This CDR3 comprises 18 residues. The ends lost 0 bases at V and 1 base at J; junction bases unmatched: 6. Germline assignment: CDR1 SGDLS and CDR2 YYNGEE. The CDR3 sequence: CASSVVASGGSSYNEQFF. CDR3 coding DNA: TGTGCCAGCAGCGTAGTGGCTAGCGGGGGGAGTTCCTACAATGAGCAGTTCTTC.

Ten or more counts support this clonotype. CDR3 sequence: CASSQLSGPYNEQFF. The CDR3 DNA sequence: TGCGCCAGCAGCCAACTTTCAGGGCCCTACAATGAGCAGTTCTTC. This chain links TRBV4-3 with TRBJ2-1; D might be TRBD1 (5 bases). The germline V and J ends were trimmed by 2 bases and 2 bases, with 10 bases remaining between them. CDR1 is LGHNA, CDR2 YSLEER, per germline. The CDR3 consists of 15 residues.

This chain uses TRBV6-1 with TRBJ1-5; D unclear. V was trimmed by 5 bases and J by 2 bases, leaving 13 bases between them. CDR3 length: 15 amino acids. Germline CDR1 reads MNHNS; CDR2 reads SASEGT. The CDR3 bases are TGTGCCAGCAGTAAACAACCCGAGGGCAATCAGCCCCAGCATTTT. Translation: CASSKQPEGNQPQHF.

In its sample, this clonotype was seen a few times. The DNA of the CDR3 is TGTGCCAGTGGCAAAAGGGCCAGGGCCGAAAACGGTTTCTCAGAGACCCAGTACTTC. It encodes CASGKRARAENGFSETQYF. This rearrangement joins TRBV21-1 to TRBJ2-5; TRBD1 was called by the table and not checked on the DNA. TRBV21-1 is labeled a pseudogene. This CDR3 is built from 19 residues.

A single count supports this clonotype. The chain is built from TRBV7-9 and TRBJ1-2; D is possibly TRBD1 (6 bases). This CDR3 is 16 amino acids long. Germline V gene data show CDR1 as SEHNR and CDR2 as FQNEAQ (reference sequence). The ends were cut back, 7 bases at V and 4 bases at J, with 22 bases in the middle. The CDR3 DNA follows: TGTGCCAGCACCTCTCTCGGGGGGCCTAGGGGCTATGGCTACACCTTC. Translated: CASTSLGGPRGYGYTF. The full variable domain, its missing parts supplied by reference TRBV7-9 and TRBJ1-2, is DTGVSQNPRHKITKRGQNVTFRCDPISEHNRLYWYRQTLGQGPEFLTYFQNEAQLEKSRLLSDRFSAERPKGSFSTLEIQRTEQGDSAMYLCASTSLGGPRGYGYTFGSGTRLTVV.

The CDR3: CASTRGPPQPQHF. The CDR3 DNA reads TGTGCCAGTACCCGGGGGCCGCCGCAGCCCCAGCATTTT. This chain uses TRBV19 with TRBJ1-5, with D perhaps matching TRBD1 (6 bases). Germline V gene data show CDR1 as LNHDA and CDR2 as SQIVND (reference sequence). The CDR3 is made up of 13 amino acids. Deletions cut 7 bases from V and 7 bases from J, with 14 bases between.

This clonotype has more than one count but fewer than ten. This chain connects TRBV5-5 to TRBJ2-1; 10 bases align to TRBD1. Looked up from germline, CDR1 is SGHKS and CDR2 is YYEKEE (reference sequence). The J segment lost 7 bases and the V segment lost 2 bases, leaving 6 bases of the junction unmatched. The CDR3 has 15 residues. CDR3 amino acids: CASSFRGQGNNEQFF. CDR3 in DNA: TGTGCCAGCAGCTTCAGGGGACAGGGGAATAATGAGCAGTTCTTC.

V gene TRBV7-2 combines with J gene TRBJ2-1, with D perhaps TRBD1 (6 bases). V was shortened by 3 bases and J by 8 bases, with 17 bases between the two germline ends. The germline CDR1 and CDR2 sequences are SGHTA and FQGNSA. The CDR3 is 15 residues long. The CDR3 protein is CASSFGGRATDEQFF. The DNA of the CDR3 is TGTGCCAGCAGCTTTGGGGGCAGGGCCACCGATGAGCAGTTCTTC.

The chain uses TRBV20-1 and TRBJ2-1; TRBD2 agrees at 14 bases. This CDR3 is 17 amino acids long. Germline V lookup: CDR1 DFQATT, CDR2 SNEGSKA (reference sequence). The V and J ends lost 4 bases and 4 bases, in that order; junction bases with no gene match: 9. For the CDR3, the DNA is TGCAGTGCTAAACCGGGACTAGCGGGAGCGGAATACAATGAGCAGTTCTTC. Translation: CSAKPGLAGAEYNEQFF.

Concerning this clonotype itself: The junction shows a germline mismatch at one end, possibly a read error. The V call is TRBV6-5, the J call TRBJ1-1; 8 bases match TRBD1. The CDR3 is 15 residues long. The germline V gene has CDR1 MNHEY and CDR2 SVGAGI. The CDR3 loop reads CASSYVTGGDTEALF. In DNA, the CDR3 is TGTGCCAGCAGTTACGTTACAGGGGGAGACACTGAAGCTCTCTTT.

The rearrangement links TRBV6-5 to TRBJ2-1; TRBD2 agrees at 7 bases. Germline-derived CDR1 and CDR2 are MNHEY and SVGAGI. Unmatched junction bases numbered 5, after V lost 5 bases and J lost 1 base. The CDR3 runs 15 residues. The CDR3: CASSRAGLSYNEQFF. In nucleotides, the CDR3 is TGTGCCAGCAGTCGAGCGGGACTTTCCTACAATGAGCAGTTCTTC.

This chain uses TRBV7-1 with TRBJ2-7; TRBD2 matches 7 bases. TRBV7-1 falls under the ORF class, with uncertain function. This CDR3 is built from 13 residues. The trim removed 3 bases at V and 7 bases at J, leaving 6 bases unmatched. The chain's CDR3 is CASSSRQGGEQYF. In DNA form, the CDR3 reads TGTGCCAGCAGCTCCCGTCAGGGAGGGGAGCAGTACTTC.

The J gene is TRBJ1-4, the V gene TRBV14; a possible D gene is TRBD1 (6 bases). The V gene lost 4 bases and the J gene lost 5 bases, with 14 bases spanning the gap. Germline loops: CDR1 SGHDN, CDR2 FVKESK. The CDR3 has 15 residues. CDR3 loop: CASSLSWTVNEKLFF. CDR3 DNA: TGTGCCAGCAGCCTTTCCTGGACAGTGAATGAAAAACTGTTTTTT.